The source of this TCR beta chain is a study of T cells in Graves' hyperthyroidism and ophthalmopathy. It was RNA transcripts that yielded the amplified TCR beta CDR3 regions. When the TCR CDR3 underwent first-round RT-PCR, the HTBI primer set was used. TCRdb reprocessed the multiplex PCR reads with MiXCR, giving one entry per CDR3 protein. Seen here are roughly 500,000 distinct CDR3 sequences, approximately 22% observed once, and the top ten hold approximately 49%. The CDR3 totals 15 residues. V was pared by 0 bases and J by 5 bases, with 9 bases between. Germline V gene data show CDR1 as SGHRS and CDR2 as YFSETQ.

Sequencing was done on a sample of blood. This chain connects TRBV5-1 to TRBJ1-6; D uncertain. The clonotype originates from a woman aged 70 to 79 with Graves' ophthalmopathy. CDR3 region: CASSLGDPDNSPLHF. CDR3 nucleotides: TGCGCCAGCAGCTTGGGAGACCCGGATAATTCACCCCTCCACTTT.